The 32 T cell receptor beta chains presented below share a single source sample, sequenced in a study of blood T cell repertoires in COVID-19. The data were produced by immunoSEQ multiplex PCR, yet TCRdb's version contains in-frame clones alone and is incomplete. The sample lists approximately 270,000 clones, around 85% occurring once. The specimen sequenced was peripheral blood. These receptors all stem from a man at least 80 years old with acute or convalescent COVID-19.

This chain uses TRBV18 with TRBJ2-6, with TRBD1 matching 7 bases. V was pared by 6 bases and J by 2 bases, with 19 bases of the junction left unmatched. CDR3 size: 20 residues. Germline assignment: CDR1 KGHSH and CDR2 LQKENI. CDR3 region: CASSPINFDRVRAGANVLTF. The CDR3 DNA is TGTGCCAGCTCCCCGATAAACTTCGACAGGGTCCGGGCTGGGGCCAACGTCCTGACTTTC.

V and J are TRBV10-2 and TRBJ1-6, with 9 bases fitting TRBD1. Per germline, CDR1 WSHSY and CDR2 SAAADI. The CDR3 runs 20 residues. J lost 4 bases, V lost 8 bases, and 21 bases had no gene match. CDR3 nucleotides: TGCGCCAGCTGCAGTTATCGGGACAGGGAAAGGTGGTCGTATAATTCACCCCTCCACTTT. Translation: CASCSYRDRERWSYNSPLHF.

The genes are TRBV5-1 and TRBJ2-3; D is ambiguous. In germline, CDR1 is SGHRS, CDR2 YFSETQ. The V gene lost 0 bases and the J gene lost 6 bases, with 8 bases spanning the gap. This CDR3 is 13 amino acids long. This CDR3 reads CASSLEAGDTQYF. Written as DNA, the CDR3 is TGCGCCAGCAGCTTGGAGGCAGGCGATACGCAGTATTTT.

The chain combines TRBV6-5 with TRBJ2-7; perhaps TRBD2 as D (5 bases). The V and J ends lost 2 bases and 4 bases respectively, with 12 bases between them. The CDR3 covers 14 residues. Germline assignment: CDR1 MNHEY and CDR2 SVGAGI. The CDR3 region is CASSYHTRGYEQYF. The DNA for the CDR3 is TGTGCCAGCAGTTACCACACACGGGGTTACGAGCAGTACTTC.

The CDR3 DNA follows: TGCAGCGTTGAAGATCCCCTCGTCCGGGGGCTGTTTTTT. Its translation is CSVEDPLVRGLFF. J is TRBJ2-2 and V is TRBV29-1; TRBD2 is a possible D gene (5 bases). Trimming removed 0 bases from V and 13 bases from J, with 15 bases in between. CDR1 SQVTM and CDR2 ANQGSEA come from the germline V gene. There are 13 residues in the CDR3.

The chain recombines TRBV7-9 with TRBJ1-2, with TRBD1 identical over 8 bases. V lost 3 bases, J lost 5 bases, and 2 bases stayed unmatched. The CDR3 contains 13 residues. Germline lookup yields CDR1 SEHNR and CDR2 FQNEAQ (reference sequence). The CDR3 reads CASSFQGAYGYTF. CDR3 DNA: TGTGCCAGCAGCTTCCAGGGGGCATATGGCTACACCTTC.

The genes are TRBV5-1 and TRBJ2-5, with TRBD2 matching over 7 bases. The junction had 11 bases not matched to a gene; V was cut back by 5 bases and J by 1 base. In germline, CDR1 is SGHRS, CDR2 YFSETQ. The CDR3 is 16 amino acids. The CDR3 nucleotides read TGCGCCAGCAGACGGATGCCTAGCGGCCTCCAAGAGACCCAGTACTTC. Amino acids: CASRRMPSGLQETQYF.

The V and J genes are TRBV28 and TRBJ1-4; TRBD1 aligns across 8 bases. Germline loops: CDR1 MDHEN, CDR2 SYDVKM. V trimming: 3 bases; J trimming: 8 bases; junction bases outside the gene matches: 5. The CDR3 runs to 14 residues. In DNA, the CDR3 is TGTGCCAGCAGTTTTATCCAGGGGGCAGAAAAACTGTTTTTT. This sequence encodes CASSFIQGAEKLFF.

This chain connects TRBV24-1 to TRBJ2-1; the match to TRBD2 covers 10 bases. V lost 6 bases, J lost 6 bases, and 4 bases stayed unmatched. The CDR3 runs 14 residues. The germline V gene encodes CDR1 KGHDR and CDR2 SFDVKD. CDR3 bases: TGTGCCACCAGTTCTAGCGGGAGCCTCAATGAGCAGTTCTTC. Translating it yields CATSSSGSLNEQFF.

The table lists this clone with a few counts. The genes are TRBV5-4 and TRBJ1-3; a weak D match, TRBD1 (5 bases). The V end was cut by 3 bases, the J end by 0 bases, with 13 bases between. CDR3 length equals 16 residues. Per the germline V gene, CDR1 is SGHNT and CDR2 is YYREEE (reference sequence). This CDR3 is CASSSGGINSGNTIYF. In DNA form, the CDR3 reads TGTGCCAGCAGCTCGGGGGGTATTAACTCTGGAAACACCATATATTTT. Full variable domain (missing parts from reference TRBV5-4 and TRBJ1-3): ETGVTQSPTHLIKTRGQQVTLRCSSQSGHNTVSWYQQALGQGPQFIFQYYREEENGRGNFPPRFSGLQFPNYSSELNVNALELDDSALYLCASSSGGINSGNTIYFGEGSWLTVV.

This clone was found a few times. The genes are TRBV2 and TRBJ1-6; D is unclear. The CDR3 extends over 13 amino acids. Germline CDR1 reads SNHLY; CDR2 reads FYNNEI. The V and J ends lost 8 bases and 4 bases respectively, with 9 bases between them. The CDR3 spells CASHGSYNSPLHF. DNA of the CDR3: TGTGCCAGCCACGGGTCGTATAATTCACCCCTCCACTTT.

The chain employs TRBV2 and TRBJ1-3; tentative D call: TRBD1 (5 bases). Germline assignment: CDR1 SNHLY and CDR2 FYNNEI. Trimming took off 6 bases at V and 4 bases at J, with 13 bases between the two ends. The CDR3 is 14 amino acids. The CDR3 nucleotides read TGTGCCAGCAGCGACAGTTTTTCCGGAAACACCATATATTTT. It translates to CASSDSFSGNTIYF.

This chain uses TRBV6-5 with TRBJ2-7, with TRBD2 identical over 12 bases. The V gene end was trimmed by 5 bases and the J gene end by 4 bases; junction bases not matched to a gene: 3. Germline-derived CDR1 and CDR2 are MNHEY and SVGAGI. The CDR3 contains 14 residues. CDR3 sequence (DNA): TGTGCCAGCAGTCCGACTAGCGGGAGTTACGAGCAGTACTTC. It yields the protein CASSPTSGSYEQYF.

About this clone itself: At one of its ends the junction is not consistent with the germline gene, which may arise from a read error. The V call is TRBV28, the J call TRBJ1-2; 7 bases agree with TRBD1. This CDR3 is built from 13 residues. Germline lookup yields CDR1 MDHEN and CDR2 SYDVKM. CDR3 loop: CASTLGQIYSYTF. The DNA of the CDR3 is TGTGCCAGCACTTTGGGACAGATCTATAGCTACACCTTC.

The rearrangement links TRBV6-6 to TRBJ2-7, with 10 bases fitting TRBD2. CDR3 length: 16 residues. Germline values: CDR1 MNHNY, CDR2 SVGAGI (reference sequence). Trimming at V came to 5 bases and at J to 4 bases, leaving 11 bases not matched to a gene. The CDR3 DNA sequence: TGTGCCAGCAGTAACCCTAGCGGGAGAGACGCATACGAGCAGTACTTC. It yields the protein CASSNPSGRDAYEQYF.

The chain recombines TRBV7-9 with TRBJ1-1; D is undetermined. With 5 bases removed from V and 8 bases from J, the gap between germline ends came to 12 bases. CDR3 length: 12 residues. Germline V gives CDR1 SEHNR, CDR2 FQNEAQ (reference sequence). CDR3 sequence reads: CASSPSGVEAFF. The CDR3, as DNA: TGTGCCAGCAGCCCCAGCGGTGTAGAAGCTTTCTTT. The entire variable domain, with the rest obtained from reference TRBV7-9 and TRBJ1-1, is as follows: DTGVSQNPRHKITKRGQNVTFRCDPISEHNRLYWYRQTLGQGPEFLTYFQNEAQLEKSRLLSDRFSAERPKGSFSTLEIQRTEQGDSAMYLCASSPSGVEAFFGQGTRLTVV.

The gene calls are TRBV4-2 and TRBJ2-1; 8 nucleotides agree with TRBD2. In germline, CDR1 is LGHNA, CDR2 YNFKEQ. The CDR3 has 15 residues. J gave up 2 bases and V 4 bases, and 4 bases lay outside the gene matches. DNA for the CDR3: TGTGCCAGCAGCCCCGGGACTAGAACCTACAATGAGCAGTTCTTC. Its translation is CASSPGTRTYNEQFF.

The chain employs TRBV23-1 and TRBJ1-6, with TRBD1 identical over 7 bases. TRBV23-1 qualifies as an ORF whose function is uncertain. The length of the CDR3 is 16 residues. V dropped 0 bases and J dropped 6; count of bases not matched to a gene: 5. In nucleotides, the CDR3 is TGCGCCAGCAGTCAATCTGGTGGGACAGCTAATTCACCCCTCCACTTT. It is translated as CASSQSGGTANSPLHF.

This clone turned up a few times. The rearrangement links TRBV6-5 to TRBJ2-5; D unclear. The CDR3 spans 13 residues. CDR1 and CDR2 (germline): MNHEY, SVGAGI. V was pared by 0 bases and J by 8 bases, with 10 bases between. CDR3 in amino acids: CASSYSTSATQYF. The CDR3 DNA follows: TGTGCCAGCAGTTACTCGACGAGCGCCACCCAGTACTTC.

This clone was observed a single time. The chain is built from TRBV7-8 and TRBJ2-2, with D possibly matching TRBD2 (5 bases). V lost 5 bases to trimming and J lost 3 bases, with 16 bases between them. Germline CDR1 and CDR2: SGHVS and FQNEAQ. The CDR3 extends over 16 amino acids. CDR3 in amino acids: CASSDYGKRDTGELFF. The CDR3 coding sequence is TGTGCCAGCAGCGACTACGGGAAAAGAGACACCGGGGAGCTGTTTTTT.

The V gene is TRBV15, the J gene TRBJ2-2, with 9 bases matching TRBD2. V shed 0 bases, J shed 5 bases, and the junction held 4 bases outside the gene matches. The CDR3 contains 16 residues. Germline V gene data show CDR1 as LNHNV and CDR2 as YYDKDF (reference sequence). DNA of the CDR3: TGTGCCACCAGCAGAGATCCCGCGGGGGGGACCGGGGAGCTGTTTTTT. As protein: CATSRDPAGGTGELFF.

The chain has TRBV27 and TRBJ1-5; D gene ambiguous. CDR3 size: 19 residues. Germline CDR1 MNHEY, CDR2 SMNVEV (reference sequence). V was clipped by 2 bases and J by 1 base, with 21 bases between them. CDR3 protein: CASSLRGVTARRSNQPQHF. CDR3 coding DNA: TGTGCCAGCAGTTTAAGAGGAGTTACCGCCCGGAGGAGCAATCAGCCCCAGCATTTT.

This clone was counted between two and nine times. The chain joins TRBV30 to TRBJ2-1; D is unclear. CDR3 length equals 12 residues. The germline V gene encodes CDR1 GTSNPN and CDR2 SVGIG (reference sequence). The V end was cut by 3 bases, the J end by 12 bases, with 15 bases between. The DNA of the CDR3 is TGTGCCTGGAGAGCATCTAGTTCGGCGCAGTTCTTC. Protein: CAWRASSSAQFF. Supplemented by reference TRBV30 and TRBJ2-1, the full variable domain reads SQTIHQWPATLVQPVGSPLSLECTVEGTSNPNLYWYRQAAGRGLQLLFYSVGIGQISSEVPQNLSASRPQDRQFILSSKKLLLSDSGFYLCAWRASSSAQFFGPGTRLTVL.

CDR3 nucleotides: TGTGCCATCAGTGCAGGACAGAGCAATCAGCCCCAGCATTTT. Translating it yields CAISAGQSNQPQHF. The chain recombines TRBV10-3 with TRBJ1-5, with D possibly matching TRBD1 (6 bases). The CDR3 totals 14 residues. Germline CDR1 reads ENHRY; CDR2 reads SYGVKD. The germline V and J ends were trimmed by 4 bases and 1 base, with 8 bases remaining between them.

This sequence joins TRBV11-3 and TRBJ2-1, with D tentatively TRBD1 (6 bases). Germline lookup yields CDR1 SGHNT and CDR2 YENEEA. CDR3 size: 14 residues. V lost 5 bases, J lost 7 bases, and 15 bases lay in between. CDR3: CASSPRDTLNEQFF. The CDR3, as DNA: TGTGCCAGCAGCCCCCGGGACACCCTTAATGAGCAGTTCTTC.

The rearrangement uses TRBV5-1 and TRBJ1-1; maybe TRBD1 (5 bases). From germline, CDR1 is SGHRS and CDR2 YFSETQ. The CDR3 is 14 amino acids. The V gene lost 4 bases and the J gene lost 5 bases, with 15 bases spanning the gap. As DNA, the CDR3 is TGCGCCAGCAGCCCACGGACACGACCGACTGAAGCTTTCTTT. Amino acid sequence: CASSPRTRPTEAFF.

The chain recombines TRBV15 with TRBJ2-5; 10 nucleotides align to TRBD1. The germline V gene encodes CDR1 LNHNV and CDR2 YYDKDF (reference sequence). The V gene end was trimmed by 2 bases and the J gene end by 1 base; junction bases not matched to a gene: 1. The CDR3 sequence is 15 residues long. Written as DNA, the CDR3 is TGTGCCACCAGCAGATGGGACAGGGGCCAAGAGACCCAGTACTTC. Its translation: CATSRWDRGQETQYF.

J is TRBJ1-1 and V is TRBV3-1 (or the pseudogene TRBV3-2), with D perhaps TRBD1 (5 bases). V lost 0 bases and J lost 0, with 11 bases in between. This CDR3 contains 16 residues. Per germline, CDR1 LGHDT and CDR2 YNNKEL (reference sequence). The CDR3: CASSQDSAGMNTEAFF. The CDR3 region has the DNA TGTGCCAGCAGCCAAGATTCAGCAGGGATGAACACTGAAGCTTTCTTT.

This chain links TRBV3-1 (or the pseudogene TRBV3-2) with TRBJ2-2; TRBD1 might be the D (6 bases). This CDR3 is 13 amino acids long. V shed 11 bases and J shed 0 bases, with 10 bases lying between them. CDR1 LGHDT and CDR2 YNNKEL come from the germline V gene (reference sequence). This chain's CDR3 is CAYRVANTGELFF. In nucleotides, the CDR3 is TGTGCCTACAGGGTCGCGAACACCGGGGAGCTGTTTTTT.

This chain connects TRBV5-4 to TRBJ1-1; D unclear. The ends were cut back, 0 bases at V and 2 bases at J, with 8 bases in the middle. The CDR3 sequence is 14 residues long. The germline V gene encodes CDR1 SGHNT and CDR2 YYREEE (reference sequence). This CDR3 is CASSLGSRNTEAFF. In DNA form, the CDR3 reads TGTGCCAGCAGCTTGGGGTCGCGAAACACTGAAGCTTTCTTT.

The chain joins TRBV19 to TRBJ2-3, with a weak D call TRBD2 (6 bases). The CDR3 covers 14 residues. The ends were cut back, 1 base at V and 6 bases at J, with 11 bases in the middle. Germline values: CDR1 LNHDA, CDR2 SQIVND (reference sequence). The CDR3, as DNA: TGTGCCAGTAGTATAGGGGGGGTTGGGGATACGCAGTATTTT. This sequence encodes CASSIGGVGDTQYF.

The count of this clone is one. The rearrangement links TRBV6-5 to TRBJ1-3; D is unclear. Germline values: CDR1 MNHEY, CDR2 SVGAGI. The V end lost 6 bases, the J end lost 5 bases, and 17 bases lay between the germline ends. The CDR3 has 15 amino acids. The CDR3 here is CASSLETVLRNTIYF. The CDR3 DNA reads TGTGCCAGCAGCCTGGAAACAGTCCTCAGAAACACCATATATTTT.